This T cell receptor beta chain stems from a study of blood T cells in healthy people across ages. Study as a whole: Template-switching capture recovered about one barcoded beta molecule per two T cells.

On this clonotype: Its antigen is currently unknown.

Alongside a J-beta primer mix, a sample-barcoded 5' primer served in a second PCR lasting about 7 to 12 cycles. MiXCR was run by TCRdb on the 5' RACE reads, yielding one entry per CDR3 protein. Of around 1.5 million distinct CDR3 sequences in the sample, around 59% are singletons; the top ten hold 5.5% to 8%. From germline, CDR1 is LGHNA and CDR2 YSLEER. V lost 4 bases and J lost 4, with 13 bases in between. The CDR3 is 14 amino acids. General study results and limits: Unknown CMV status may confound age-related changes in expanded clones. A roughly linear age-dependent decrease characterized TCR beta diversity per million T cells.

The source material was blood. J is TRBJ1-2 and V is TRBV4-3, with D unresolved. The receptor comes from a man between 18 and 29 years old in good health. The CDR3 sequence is CASSPRPGSYGYTF. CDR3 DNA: TGCGCCAGCAGCCCCCGACCGGGGTCCTATGGCTACACCTTC.